This T cell receptor (beta chain) was documented in a study of blood T cell repertoires in COVID-19. Germline V lookup: CDR1 SQVTM, CDR2 ANQGSEA. The CDR3 is 14 residues long. Between the trimmed V and J ends, which lost 0 bases and 5 bases, there was a span of 13 bases. Clinical history as reported by participants underpinned cohort assignment. Produced via immunoSEQ multiplex PCR; TCRdb's table is partial and in-frame only. The sample gives approximately 300,000 clones, 70% to 90% of which show up once; under 6.5% is in the top ten. The origin of this receptor is a woman aged 25 to 39 who had recovered from COVID-19. Sequencing was performed on PBMCs or T cells enriched from blood (not recorded which). This chain connects TRBV29-1 to TRBJ2-5; tentatively, D is TRBD2 (6 bases). The chain's CDR3 is CSVEEGLSRETQYF. The CDR3, as DNA: TGCAGCGTTGAAGAGGGACTGTCGAGGGAGACCCAGTACTTC.